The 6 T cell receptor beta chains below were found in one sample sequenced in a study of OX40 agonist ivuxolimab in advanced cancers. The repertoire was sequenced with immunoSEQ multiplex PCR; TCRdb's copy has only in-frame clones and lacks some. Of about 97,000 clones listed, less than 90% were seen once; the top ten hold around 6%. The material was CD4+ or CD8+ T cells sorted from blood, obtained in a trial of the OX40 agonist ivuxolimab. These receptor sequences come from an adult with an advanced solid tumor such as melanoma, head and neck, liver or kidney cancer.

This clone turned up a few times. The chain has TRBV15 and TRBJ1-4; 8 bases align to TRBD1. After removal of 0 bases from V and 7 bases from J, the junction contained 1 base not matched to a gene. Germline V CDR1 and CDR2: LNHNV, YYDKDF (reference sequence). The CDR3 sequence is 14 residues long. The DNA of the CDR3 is TGTGCCACCAGCAGAGACAGGGGGCGTGAAAAACTGTTTTTT. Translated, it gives CATSRDRGREKLFF.

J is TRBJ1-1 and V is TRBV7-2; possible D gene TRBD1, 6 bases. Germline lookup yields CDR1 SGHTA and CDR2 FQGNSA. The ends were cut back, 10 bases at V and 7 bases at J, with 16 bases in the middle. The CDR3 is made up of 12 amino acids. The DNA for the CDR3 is TGTGCCACCCGCCGACAGGAGAATGAAGCTTTCTTT. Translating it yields CATRRQENEAFF.

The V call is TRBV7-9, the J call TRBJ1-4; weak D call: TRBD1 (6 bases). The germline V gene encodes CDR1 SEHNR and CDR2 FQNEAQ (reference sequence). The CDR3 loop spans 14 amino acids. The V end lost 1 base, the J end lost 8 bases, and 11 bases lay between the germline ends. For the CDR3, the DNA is TGTGCCAGCAGCTTAGGCAGGGGTGGAGAAAAACTGTTTTTT. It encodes CASSLGRGGEKLFF.

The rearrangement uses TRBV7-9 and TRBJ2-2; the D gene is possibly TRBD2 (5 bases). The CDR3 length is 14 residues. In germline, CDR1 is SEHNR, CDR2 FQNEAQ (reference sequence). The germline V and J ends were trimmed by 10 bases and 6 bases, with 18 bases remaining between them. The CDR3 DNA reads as TGTGCCATCTCCCTCGGAACTAGACCCGGGGAGCTGTTTTTT. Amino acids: CAISLGTRPGELFF.

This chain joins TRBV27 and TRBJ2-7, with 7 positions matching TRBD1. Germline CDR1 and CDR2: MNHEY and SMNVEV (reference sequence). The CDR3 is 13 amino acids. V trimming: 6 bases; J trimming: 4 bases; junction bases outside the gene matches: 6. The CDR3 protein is CASSRQGAYEQYF. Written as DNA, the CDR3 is TGTGCCAGCAGCCGACAGGGTGCTTACGAGCAGTACTTC.

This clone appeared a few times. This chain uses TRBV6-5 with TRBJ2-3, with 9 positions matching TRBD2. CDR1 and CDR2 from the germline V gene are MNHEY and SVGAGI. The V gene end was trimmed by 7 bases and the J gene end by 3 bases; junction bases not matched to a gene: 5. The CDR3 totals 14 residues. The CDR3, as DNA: TGTGCCAGCAAGGTTAGCGGGAGTACAGATACGCAGTATTTT. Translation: CASKVSGSTDTQYF.